The present TCR beta chain was sequenced within a study of shared clonotypes between healthy human individuals. Points on this clone: Its antigen is not identified.

Libraries were prepared by immunoSEQ multiplex PCR; TCRdb keeps only in-frame clonotypes and omits some of them. The sample carries some 1,100,000 clones, around three quarters recorded once. Study observations and caveats: Relative to memory subsets, naive subsets generally showed larger estimated richness.

The CDR3 covers 14 residues. Trimming shortened V by 4 bases and J by 0 bases, and 10 bases separated the two germline ends. In germline, CDR1 is SGHRS, CDR2 YFSETQ. This chain uses TRBV5-1 with TRBJ1-1, with a possible D match to TRBD1 (6 bases). The specimen was memory CD4+ T cells from PBMCs. The subset here: CD45RA-negative fraction. The origin of this receptor is a man between 18 and 29 years old in good health. Some clones in this sample may be carry-over from other donors' samples. This chain's CDR3 is CASSRGSVNTEAFF. CDR3 bases: TGCGCCAGCAGCAGGGGGTCAGTGAACACTGAAGCTTTCTTT.